The 6 T cell receptor beta chains presented below share a single source sample, sequenced in a study of CD8+CD57+ T cells in acquired aplastic anemia (dated by TCRdb to 2017 to 2018). Expansion of CD8+CD57+ cells had been shown by flow cytometry in the patients chosen for sequencing. Sequencer: Illumina HiSeq 2000. Genomic DNA served as template for TCR beta VDJ combination and CDR3 sequence profiling. Using fastp trimming at Q25 and MiXCR clonotype assembly, TCRdb reanalyzed the public sequencing data and kept in-frame beta chains. Rows matching on CDR3 protein sequence are summarized as one entry with the most common DNA and genes. Recorded for this sample are over 150,000 distinct CDR3 sequences; less than 65% of them occurred a single time. The top ten clonotypes cover about 42% of the sample. The sequenced sample consisted of sorted CD4+, CD8+, or CD8+CD57+ T cells (not recorded which) from PBMCs. These receptors were taken from a human donor with aplastic anemia.

In its sample, this clonotype was seen many times. The chain recombines TRBV20-1 with TRBJ2-1, with 8 positions matching TRBD2. The CDR3 has 17 amino acids. V lost 4 bases, J lost 4 bases, and 15 bases stayed unmatched. Germline V gives CDR1 DFQATT, CDR2 SNEGSKA (reference sequence). CDR3 nucleotide sequence: TGCAGTGCTACTAGCCCGGGGGCTAGCGGGTATTACAATGAGCAGTTCTTC. Amino acid sequence: CSATSPGASGYYNEQFF.

This chain connects TRBV29-1 to TRBJ1-2, with D perhaps matching TRBD1 (5 bases). There are 12 residues in the CDR3. The V end was cut by 3 bases, the J end by 2 bases, with 7 bases between. In germline, CDR1 is SQVTM, CDR2 ANQGSEA. The CDR3: CSVDEGNYGYTF. CDR3 in DNA: TGCAGCGTTGACGAGGGGAACTATGGCTACACCTTC.

The chain uses TRBV7-8 and TRBJ2-7, with TRBD1 as a possible D gene (6 bases). Germline assignment: CDR1 SGHVS and CDR2 FQNEAQ. The ends were cut back, 4 bases at V and 1 base at J, with 14 bases in the middle. There are 15 residues in the CDR3. CDR3 loop: CASSYLRDTSYEQYF. DNA for the CDR3: TGTGCCAGCAGCTACCTCCGGGACACGTCCTACGAGCAGTACTTC.

This clonotype was recorded at least ten times. This sequence joins TRBV15 and TRBJ2-1; 9 nucleotides align to TRBD1. CDR3 length equals 15 residues. V was clipped by 3 bases and J by 8 bases; unmatched bases: 8. CDR1 LNHNV and CDR2 YYDKDF come from the germline V gene (reference sequence). CDR3 region: CATSSRDRESDEQFF. The CDR3 region has the DNA TGTGCCACCAGCAGCCGGGACAGGGAGAGCGATGAGCAGTTCTTC.

V usage is TRBV11-3 and J usage is TRBJ1-2; the D gene is possibly TRBD1 (5 bases). CDR1 and CDR2 from the germline V gene are SGHNT and YENEEA. The CDR3 loop spans 14 amino acids. Trimming removed 5 bases at V and 5 bases at J, with 15 bases between. CDR3 residues: CASSNMGLHYGYTF. Here the CDR3 DNA reads TGTGCCAGCAGCAATATGGGGCTCCATTATGGCTACACCTTC.

This rearrangement joins TRBV7-3 to TRBJ2-4, with TRBD2 matching 12 bases. V trimming: 2 bases; J trimming: 6 bases; junction bases outside the gene matches: 8. From germline, CDR1 is SGHTA and CDR2 FQGTGA. The CDR3 covers 17 residues. CDR3 coding DNA: TGTGCCAGCAGCTTATCGACTAGCGGGGGCTCCCCAAACATTCAGTACTTC. It specifies CASSLSTSGGSPNIQYF.